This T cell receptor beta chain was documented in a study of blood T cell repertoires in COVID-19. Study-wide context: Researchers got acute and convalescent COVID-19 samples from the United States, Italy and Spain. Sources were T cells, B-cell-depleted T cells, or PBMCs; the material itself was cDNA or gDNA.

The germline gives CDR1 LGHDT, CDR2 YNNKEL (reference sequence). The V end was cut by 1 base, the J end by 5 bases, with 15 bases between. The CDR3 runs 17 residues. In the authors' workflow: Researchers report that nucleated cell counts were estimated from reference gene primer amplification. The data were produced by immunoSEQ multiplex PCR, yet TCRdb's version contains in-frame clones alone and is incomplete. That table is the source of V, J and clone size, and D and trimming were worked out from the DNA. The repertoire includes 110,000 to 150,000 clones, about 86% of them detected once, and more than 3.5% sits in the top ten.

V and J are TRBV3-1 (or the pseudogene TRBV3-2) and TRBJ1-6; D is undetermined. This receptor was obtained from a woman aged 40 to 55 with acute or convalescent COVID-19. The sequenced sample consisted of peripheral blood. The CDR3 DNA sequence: TGTGCCAGCAGCCAAGGGCCGTGGAGGCCGGATAATTCACCCCTCCACTTT. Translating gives CASSQGPWRPDNSPLHF.